This TCR beta chain was captured in a study of CD8 T cells in Susac syndrome. Of note for this clonotype: What it recognizes is unknown.

Sequencing of TCR beta drew on CD8+ and CD4+ T cells from blood. Negative isolation yielded CD8+ and CD4+ T cells; FACS enriched TEMRA cells. Overall study findings and caveats: A relatively small number of individuals underwent TCR sequencing and HLA analysis.

After extraction with the RNeasy kit, about 0.45 to 1 ug of the RNA was reverse transcribed using random hexamers. The TCR beta CDR3 was amplified by immunoSEQ multiplex PCR across 54 Vbeta, 13 Jbeta. TCRdb independently ran MiXCR on the immunoSEQ multiplex PCR reads; one entry per CDR3 protein. The sample contains about 120,000 distinct CDR3 sequences, 85% to 95% of which appear only once. Sequencing input: CD8+ T cells from PBMCs. The clonotype was recovered from a human donor in good health.

The CDR3 reads CASSPQGQATDTQYF. The CDR3 DNA reads as TGCGCCAGCAGCCCACAGGGCCAGGCCACAGATACGCAGTATTTT. The chain couples TRBV5-1 to TRBJ2-3, with a tentative D call TRBD1 (6 bases). The CDR3 is 15 amino acids. V gave up 4 bases and J gave up 2 bases, with 14 bases separating them. Germline V gene sequence: CDR1 SGHRS, CDR2 YFSETQ.